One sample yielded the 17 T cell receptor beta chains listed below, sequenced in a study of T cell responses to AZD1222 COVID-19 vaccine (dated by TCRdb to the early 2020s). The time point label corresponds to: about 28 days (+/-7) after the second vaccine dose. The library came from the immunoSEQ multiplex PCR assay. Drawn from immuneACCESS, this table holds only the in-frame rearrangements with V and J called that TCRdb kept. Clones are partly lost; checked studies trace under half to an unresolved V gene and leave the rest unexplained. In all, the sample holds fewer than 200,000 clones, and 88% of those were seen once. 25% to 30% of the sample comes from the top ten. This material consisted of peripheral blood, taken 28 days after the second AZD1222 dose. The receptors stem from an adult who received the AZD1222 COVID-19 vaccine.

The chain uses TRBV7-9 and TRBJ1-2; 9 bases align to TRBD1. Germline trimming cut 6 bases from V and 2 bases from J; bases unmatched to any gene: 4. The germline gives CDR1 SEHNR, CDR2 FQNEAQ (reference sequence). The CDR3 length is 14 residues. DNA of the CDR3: TGTGCCAGCAGTTACGGGACAGGGAACTATGGCTACACCTTC. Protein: CASSYGTGNYGYTF. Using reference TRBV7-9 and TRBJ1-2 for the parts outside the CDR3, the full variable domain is DTGVSQNPRHKITKRGQNVTFRCDPISEHNRLYWYRQTLGQGPEFLTYFQNEAQLEKSRLLSDRFSAERPKGSFSTLEIQRTEQGDSAMYLCASSYGTGNYGYTFGSGTRLTVV.

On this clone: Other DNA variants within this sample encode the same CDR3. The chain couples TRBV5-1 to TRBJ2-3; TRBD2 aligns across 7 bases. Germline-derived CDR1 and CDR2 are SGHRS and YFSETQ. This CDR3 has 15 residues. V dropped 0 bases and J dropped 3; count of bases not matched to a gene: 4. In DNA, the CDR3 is TGCGCCAGCAGCTTGGGTAGCGGGCGGACAGATACGCAGTATTTT. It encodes CASSLGSGRTDTQYF.

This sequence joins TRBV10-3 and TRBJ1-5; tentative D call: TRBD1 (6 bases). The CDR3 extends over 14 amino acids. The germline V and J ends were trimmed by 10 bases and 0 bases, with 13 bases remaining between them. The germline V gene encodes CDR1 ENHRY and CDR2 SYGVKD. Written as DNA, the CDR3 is TGTGCCACGAGCAAACAGGGTAGCAATCAGCCCCAGCATTTT. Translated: CATSKQGSNQPQHF.

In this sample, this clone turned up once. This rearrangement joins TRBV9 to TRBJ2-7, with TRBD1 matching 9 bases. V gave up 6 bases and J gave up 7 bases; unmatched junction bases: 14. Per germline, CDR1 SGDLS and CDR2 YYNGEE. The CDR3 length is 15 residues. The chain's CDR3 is CASNPTGGSRREQYF. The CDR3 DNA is TGTGCCAGCAACCCAACAGGGGGCTCGAGACGGGAGCAGTACTTC.

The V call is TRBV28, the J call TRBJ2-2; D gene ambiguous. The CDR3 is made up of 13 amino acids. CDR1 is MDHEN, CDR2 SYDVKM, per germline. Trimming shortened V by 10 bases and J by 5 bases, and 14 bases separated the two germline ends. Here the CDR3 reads CATKGGWTGELFF. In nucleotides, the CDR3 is TGTGCCACAAAGGGCGGTTGGACCGGGGAGCTGTTTTTT.

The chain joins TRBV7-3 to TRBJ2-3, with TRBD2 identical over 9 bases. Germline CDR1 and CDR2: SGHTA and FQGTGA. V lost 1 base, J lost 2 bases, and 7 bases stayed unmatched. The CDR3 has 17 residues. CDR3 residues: CASSLRGQREATDTQYF. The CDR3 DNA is TGTGCCAGCAGCTTAAGGGGCCAGCGGGAGGCCACAGATACGCAGTATTTT.

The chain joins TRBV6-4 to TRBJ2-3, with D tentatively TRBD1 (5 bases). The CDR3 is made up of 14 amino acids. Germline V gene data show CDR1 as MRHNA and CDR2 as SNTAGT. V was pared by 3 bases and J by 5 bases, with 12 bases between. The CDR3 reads CASSEGRVGDTQYF. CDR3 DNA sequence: TGTGCCAGCAGTGAAGGCAGGGTGGGAGATACGCAGTATTTT.

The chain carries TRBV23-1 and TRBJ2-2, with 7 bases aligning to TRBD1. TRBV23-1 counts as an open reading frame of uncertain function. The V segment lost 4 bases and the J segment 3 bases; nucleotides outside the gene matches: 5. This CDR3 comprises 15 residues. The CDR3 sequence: CASSPRTGYTGELFF. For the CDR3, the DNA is TGCGCCAGCAGTCCCCGGACAGGATACACCGGGGAGCTGTTTTTT.

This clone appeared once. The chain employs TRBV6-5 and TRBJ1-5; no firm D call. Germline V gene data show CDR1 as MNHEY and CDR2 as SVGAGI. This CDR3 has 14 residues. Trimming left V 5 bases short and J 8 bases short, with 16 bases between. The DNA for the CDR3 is TGTGCCAGCAGTCTAGAGGCTTTCCAGAAGCCCCAGCATTTT. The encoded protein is CASSLEAFQKPQHF.

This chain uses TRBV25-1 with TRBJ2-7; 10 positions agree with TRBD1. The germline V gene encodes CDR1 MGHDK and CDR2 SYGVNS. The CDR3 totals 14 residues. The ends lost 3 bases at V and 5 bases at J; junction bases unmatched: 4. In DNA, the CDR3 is TGTGCCAGCAGTGAGTGGGACAGGGGCCACGAGCAGTACTTC. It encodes CASSEWDRGHEQYF.

The DNA of the CDR3 is TGTGCCAGCAGAATTTACAATGAGCAGTTCTTC. Its protein product is CASRIYNEQFF. This chain links TRBV2 with TRBJ2-1; unclear D gene. The CDR3 is made up of 11 amino acids. Germline assignment: CDR1 SNHLY and CDR2 FYNNEI. V lost 6 bases and J 4 bases, leaving 4 bases between the germline ends.

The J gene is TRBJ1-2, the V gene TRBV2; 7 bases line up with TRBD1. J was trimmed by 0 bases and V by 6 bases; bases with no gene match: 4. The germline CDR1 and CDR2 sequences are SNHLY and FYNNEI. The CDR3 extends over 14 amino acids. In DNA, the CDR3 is TGTGCCAGCAGGGGGACAGAGGCTAACTATGGCTACACCTTC. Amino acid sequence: CASRGTEANYGYTF.

The chain's CDR3 is CASSLTTGTYEQYF. In DNA form, the CDR3 reads TGTGCCAGTAGTCTAACGACAGGCACCTACGAGCAGTACTTC. V is TRBV19 and J is TRBJ2-7; D is perhaps TRBD1 (6 bases). CDR1 is LNHDA, CDR2 SQIVND, per germline (reference sequence). CDR3 length equals 14 residues. V was shortened by 5 bases and J by 2 bases, with 13 bases between the two germline ends. The full variable domain, rest sourced from reference TRBV19 and TRBJ2-7, is DGGITQSPKYLFRKEGQNVTLSCEQNLNHDAMYWYRQDPGQGLRLIYYSQIVNDFQKGDIAEGYSVSREKKESFPLTVTSAQKNPTAFYLCASSLTTGTYEQYFGPGTRLTVT.

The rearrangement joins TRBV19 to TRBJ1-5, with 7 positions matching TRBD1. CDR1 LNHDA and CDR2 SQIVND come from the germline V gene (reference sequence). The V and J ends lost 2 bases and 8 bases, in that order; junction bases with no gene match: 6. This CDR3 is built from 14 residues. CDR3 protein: CASSISAGGEPQHF. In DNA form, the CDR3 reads TGTGCCAGTAGTATATCAGCAGGGGGGGAGCCCCAGCATTTT.

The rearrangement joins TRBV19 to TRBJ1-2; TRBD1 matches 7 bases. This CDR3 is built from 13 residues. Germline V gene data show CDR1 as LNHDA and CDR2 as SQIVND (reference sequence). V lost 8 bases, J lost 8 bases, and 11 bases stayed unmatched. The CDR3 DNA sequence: TGTGCCAGTTCCCCAGGGGGGAATTGGGGCTACACCTTC. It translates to CASSPGGNWGYTF.

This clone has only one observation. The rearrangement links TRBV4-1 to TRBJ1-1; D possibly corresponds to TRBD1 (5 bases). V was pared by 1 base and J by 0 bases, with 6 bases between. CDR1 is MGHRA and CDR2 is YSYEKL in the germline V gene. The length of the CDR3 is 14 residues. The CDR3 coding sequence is TGCGCCAGCAGCCAAGCAGGGTTGAACACTGAAGCTTTCTTT. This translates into CASSQAGLNTEAFF.

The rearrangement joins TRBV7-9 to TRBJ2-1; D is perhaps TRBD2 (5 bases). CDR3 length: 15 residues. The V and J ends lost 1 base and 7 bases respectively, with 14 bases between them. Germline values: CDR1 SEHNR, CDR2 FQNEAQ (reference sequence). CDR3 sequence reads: CASSLGEKGWNEQFF. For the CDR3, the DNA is TGTGCCAGCAGCTTAGGGGAGAAGGGTTGGAATGAGCAGTTCTTC.